The 5 T cell receptor beta chains below all came from one sample that was sequenced in a study of blood T cell repertoires in COVID-19. Profiled with immunoSEQ multiplex PCR; TCRdb holds only in-frame clones, not every one. The sample contains some 300,000 clones, 75% to 90% of which appear only once. The sequenced sample consisted of peripheral blood. The receptors shown here come from a woman aged 70-85 years with COVID-19, enrolled during active disease.

The V and J genes are TRBV7-2 and TRBJ2-7, with D perhaps matching TRBD1 (6 bases). The V end was cut by 5 bases, the J end by 2 bases, with 16 bases between. This CDR3 spans 15 amino acids. Looked up from germline, CDR1 is SGHTA and CDR2 is FQGNSA. The CDR3 spells CASSTTGHAAYEQYF. Here the CDR3 DNA reads TGTGCCAGCAGCACAACGGGACATGCCGCCTACGAGCAGTACTTC.

The chain couples TRBV12-3 or TRBV12-4 to TRBJ2-5; D is possibly TRBD1 (6 bases). The CDR3 has 13 residues. Trimming took 7 bases from V and 0 from J, leaving 9 bases between them. In DNA form, the CDR3 reads TGTGCCAGCACTGGACAGAACCAAGAGACCCAGTACTTC. Its protein is CASTGQNQETQYF.

In its sample, this clone was seen once. The CDR3 loop is CASGSTSNAGELFF. For the CDR3, the DNA is TGTGCTAGTGGTTCTACTAGCAACGCCGGGGAGCTGTTTTTT. The chain employs TRBV12-5 and TRBJ2-2; tentative D call: TRBD2 (6 bases). CDR1 and CDR2 (germline): LGHNT, FRNRAP. This CDR3 spans 14 amino acids. V lost 4 bases and J 6 bases, leaving 12 bases between the germline ends.

With regard to this clone: This specimen includes other DNA sequences encoding the same CDR3. V usage is TRBV27 and J usage is TRBJ2-7; the D is unclear. Germline values: CDR1 MNHEY, CDR2 SMNVEV (reference sequence). Trimming stripped 0 bases from V and 2 bases from J, with 5 bases between. This CDR3 region has 13 residues. CDR3 coding DNA: TGTGCCAGCAGTTTATCGCAGGCCTACGAGCAGTACTTC. Encoded protein: CASSLSQAYEQYF.

The rearrangement uses TRBV5-1 and TRBJ2-1, with D maybe TRBD1 (5 bases). Germline lookup yields CDR1 SGHRS and CDR2 YFSETQ. The CDR3 has 15 amino acids. V was clipped by 2 bases and J by 0 bases, with 9 bases between them. CDR3 sequence reads: CASSLQASSYNEQFF. DNA of the CDR3: TGCGCCAGCAGCTTACAGGCGAGCTCCTACAATGAGCAGTTCTTC. The full variable domain, its missing parts supplied by reference TRBV5-1 and TRBJ2-1, is KAGVTQTPRYLIKTRGQQVTLSCSPISGHRSVSWYQQTPGQGLQFLFEYFSETQRNKGNFPGRFSGRQFSNSRSEMNVSTLELGDSALYLCASSLQASSYNEQFFGPGTRLTVL.